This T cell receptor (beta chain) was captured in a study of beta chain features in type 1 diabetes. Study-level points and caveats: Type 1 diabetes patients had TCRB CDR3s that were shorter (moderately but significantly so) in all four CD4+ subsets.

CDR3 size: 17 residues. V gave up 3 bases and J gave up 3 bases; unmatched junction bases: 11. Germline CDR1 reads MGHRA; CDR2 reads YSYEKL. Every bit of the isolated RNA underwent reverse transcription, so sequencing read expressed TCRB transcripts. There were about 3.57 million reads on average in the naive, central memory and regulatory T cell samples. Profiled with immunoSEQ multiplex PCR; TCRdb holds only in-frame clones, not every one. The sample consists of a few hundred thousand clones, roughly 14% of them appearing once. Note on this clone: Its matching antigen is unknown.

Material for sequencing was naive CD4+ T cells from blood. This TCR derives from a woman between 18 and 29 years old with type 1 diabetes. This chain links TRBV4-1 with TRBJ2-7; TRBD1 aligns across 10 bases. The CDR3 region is CASSQTPSDRGLYEQYF. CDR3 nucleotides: TGCGCCAGCAGCCAGACCCCGTCAGACAGGGGGCTCTACGAGCAGTACTTC.